The 32 T cell receptor beta chains below all came from one sample that was sequenced in a study of T cell clonality in common variable immunodeficiency. Repertoires were generated with immunoSEQ multiplex PCR, while TCRdb's copy carries only in-frame clones and drops some. Observed in the sample are approximately 45,000 clones, none of them singletons. The sample was peripheral blood mononuclear cells. These receptors were collected from a person aged 18-70 years in good health.

This clone was seen ten or more times. Partial CDR3 DNA: TGTGCCAGTCAGGGTTTTTCAGAAAATGAG. This sequence encodes CASQGFSENE. In full, the CDR3 reads CASQGFSENEQFF. The chain employs TRBV7-9 and TRBJ2-1, with a weak D call TRBD1 (5 bases). Read data end 3 residues before the CDR3 end; the end is taken from the germline J gene. V lost 9 bases, J lost 7 bases, and 16 bases lay in between. Germline V gene lookup returns CDR1 SEHNR and CDR2 FQNEAQ (reference sequence). This CDR3 contains 13 residues.

There are many counts of this clone. The missing CDR3 end, 3 residues past where the read stops, is filled in from the germline J gene. V usage is TRBV20-1 and J usage is TRBJ2-1; the D gene is possibly TRBD1 (7 bases). V shed 5 bases and J shed 2 bases, with 25 bases lying between them. CDR3 size: 18 residues. Germline V gene lookup returns CDR1 DFQATT and CDR2 SNEGSKA (reference sequence). The CDR3 bases that were read are TGCAGTGCTGAGGGGGCGGGGATCTCCCTTGGGGCCTACAATGAG. Translation gives CSAEGAGISLGAYNE. The CDR3 as a whole reads CSAEGAGISLGAYNEQFF.

At least ten counts were recorded for this clone. Sequencing ends 3 residues short of the CDR3 end; the germline J gene provides the rest. The J gene is TRBJ1-2, the V gene TRBV2, with unresolved D. V was shortened by 8 bases and J by 4 bases, with 14 bases between the two germline ends. CDR1 and CDR2 (germline): SNHLY, FYNNEI. The CDR3 is made up of 13 amino acids. CDR3 bases read: TGTGCCAGCCCCCCTGGCGGGGTCTATGGC. Translated: CASPPGGVYG. The whole CDR3 is CASPPGGVYGYTF.

This clone was counted at least ten times. The observed sequence ends 3 residues before the CDR3 terminus, with the missing tail filled in from the germline J gene. The chain couples TRBV5-4 to TRBJ1-2, with a possible D match to TRBD1 (5 bases). The germline gives CDR1 SGHNT, CDR2 YYREEE (reference sequence). The CDR3 spans 14 residues. Trimming shortened V by 3 bases and J by 4 bases, and 13 bases separated the two germline ends. The sequenced part of the CDR3 DNA is TGTGCCAGCAGCTACCCGACAGAGTCCTATGGC. Translating it yields CASSYPTESYG. The full-length CDR3 reads as CASSYPTESYGYTF.

This clone was found many times. The read ends 3 residues early relative to the CDR3; the germline J gene fills the gap. V is TRBV5-1 and J is TRBJ2-6, with TRBD2 as a possible D gene (6 bases). Germline CDR1 reads SGHRS; CDR2 reads YFSETQ. CDR3 length: 17 residues. V dropped 2 bases and J dropped 1 base, with 13 bases sitting between them. This CDR3 reads CASSLQAGFSGANVLTF. The sequenced part of the CDR3 DNA is TGCGCCAGCAGCTTACAGGCGGGGTTTTCTGGGGCCAACGTC.

At least ten counts were recorded for this clone. The read gets to within 3 residues of the CDR3 end, and the germline J gene fills in the rest. The chain has TRBV20-1 and TRBJ2-5, with D unclear. The CDR3 sequence is 13 residues long. Germline CDR1 is DFQATT and CDR2 is SNEGSKA (reference sequence). V lost 7 bases to trimming and J lost 6 bases, with 18 bases between them. The CDR3 loop is CSVAVLALKTQYF. Partial CDR3 DNA: TGCAGTGTGGCTGTATTAGCTTTGAAGACC.

This clone was recorded many times. The observed sequence ends 3 residues before the CDR3 terminus, with the missing tail filled in from the germline J gene. The gene calls are TRBV4-1 and TRBJ2-2; a weak D match, TRBD1 (5 bases). In germline, CDR1 is MGHRA, CDR2 YSYEKL. The CDR3 extends over 13 amino acids. V shed 5 bases and J shed 8 bases, with 12 bases lying between them. This CDR3 reads CASSGAVAGELFF. CDR3 DNA (partial): TGCGCCAGCAGCGGGGCCGTCGCAGGGGAG.

This clone was recorded at least ten times. The CDR3 goes on 3 residues after the read ends, and that part is filled in from the germline J gene. This chain links TRBV2 with TRBJ2-1; 8 bases are a match to TRBD2. V lost 3 bases, J lost 4 bases, and 5 bases stayed unmatched. This CDR3 is 15 amino acids long. Per the germline V gene, CDR1 is SNHLY and CDR2 is FYNNEI. The DNA read from the CDR3 is TGTGCCAGCAGTGATGATAGCGGGACTTACAATGAG. Translated: CASSDDSGTYNE. Given in full, the CDR3 is CASSDDSGTYNEQFF.

Ten or more counts support this clone. The DNA ends 3 residues before the CDR3 does, and the rest of the CDR3 is filled in from the germline J gene. This chain links TRBV5-1 with TRBJ2-3; 8 bases are shared with TRBD1. Trimming at V came to 2 bases and at J to 3 bases, leaving 2 bases not matched to a gene. Germline CDR1 SGHRS, CDR2 YFSETQ. This CDR3 contains 14 residues. The DNA read from the CDR3 is TGCGCCAGCAGCTTTGGACAGGGTACAGATACG. Encoded protein: CASSFGQGTDT. The complete CDR3 sequence is CASSFGQGTDTQYF.

This CDR3 reads CASSLASNEQYF. CDR3 bases read: TGTGCCAGCAGCTTAGCCTCTAACGAG. The J gene is TRBJ2-7, the V gene TRBV7-9; D is ambiguous. The CDR3 end falls 3 residues outside the read, so it is completed with the germline J gene. The CDR3 covers 12 residues. Germline loops: CDR1 SEHNR, CDR2 FQNEAQ (reference sequence). Between the trimmed V and J ends, which lost 0 bases and 5 bases, there was a span of 5 bases.

Many counts were recorded for this clone. CDR3 loop: CAISSGTRGYEQYF. The CDR3 DNA, read in part, is TGTGCCATCAGCTCCGGGACTCGCGGCTACGAG. This chain connects TRBV10-3 to TRBJ2-7, with a tentative D call TRBD2 (6 bases). The read stops 3 residues short of the end of the CDR3; the missing end is completed from the germline J gene. Trimming removed 6 bases at V and 3 bases at J, with 15 bases between. Germline values: CDR1 ENHRY, CDR2 SYGVKD. CDR3 length: 14 residues.

This clone was found a few times. CDR3 sequence reads: CASSPGRARVNDYTF. The CDR3 bases that were read are TGTGCCAGCAGCCCCGGGAGGGCCAGGGTTAATGAC. This chain connects TRBV7-2 to TRBJ1-2; maybe TRBD1 (5 bases). The DNA ends 3 residues before the CDR3 does, and the rest of the CDR3 is filled in from the germline J gene. Germline V CDR1 and CDR2: SGHTA, FQGNSA. The length of the CDR3 is 15 residues.

In regard to this clone: The read falls 3 residues short of the CDR3 end, and the missing part is taken from the germline J gene. The genes are TRBV19 and TRBJ2-1; 10 bases fit TRBD2. V lost 3 bases to trimming and J lost 7 bases; unmatched junction nucleotides: 3. The V gene's germline CDR1 is LNHDA and CDR2 SQIVND (reference sequence). The CDR3 runs 14 residues. The CDR3 DNA, read in part, is TGTGCCAGTAGTATCCTAGCGGGAGCTAATGAG. Translating gives CASSILAGANE. The entire CDR3 is CASSILAGANEQFF.

This clone has a count of ten or more. The read finishes 3 residues shy of the CDR3 end, and the germline J gene is used to complete it. The chain uses TRBV18 and TRBJ2-3; TRBD2 matches at 16 bases. Germline trimming cut 0 bases from V and 1 base from J; bases unmatched to any gene: 4. The germline gives CDR1 KGHSH, CDR2 LQKENI. CDR3 size: 19 residues. CDR3 DNA, as far as it was read: TGTGCCAGCTCACCACCGGGACTAGCGGGAGGGCCCGGCACAGATACG. Translated, it gives CASSPPGLAGGPGTDT. The full CDR3 protein reads CASSPPGLAGGPGTDTQYF.

The sample holds many counts of this clone. The CDR3 end lies 3 residues beyond the end of the read and is filled in from the germline J gene. The chain employs TRBV30 and TRBJ1-1, with D maybe TRBD1 (5 bases). This CDR3 has 13 residues. V was cut by 4 bases and J by 1 base, with 10 bases left in between. Germline CDR1 reads GTSNPN; CDR2 reads SVGIG (reference sequence). CDR3: CAWTDSQNTEAFF. Incomplete CDR3 DNA: TGTGCCTGGACTGACAGCCAGAACACTGAA.

This clone has at least ten counts. The CDR3 is cut off 3 residues early in the read; its end comes from the germline J gene. The chain employs TRBV20-1 and TRBJ1-4; 7 bases map to TRBD1. There are 15 residues in the CDR3. The germline V gene encodes CDR1 DFQATT and CDR2 SNEGSKA (reference sequence). Trimming removed 0 bases from V and 6 bases from J; junction bases left unmatched: 7. CDR3 DNA, as far as it was read: TGCAGTGCTAGAGATCTGGCAGGGGGAGATGAAAAA. Translation gives CSARDLAGGDEK. The entire CDR3 reads CSARDLAGGDEKLFF.

This clone was seen repeatedly, ten times or more. The read ends 3 residues early relative to the CDR3; the germline J gene fills the gap. This sequence joins TRBV7-9 and TRBJ2-7, with TRBD2 identical over 8 bases. This CDR3 region has 14 residues. The ends lost 2 bases at V and 5 bases at J; junction bases unmatched: 5. Germline assignment: CDR1 SEHNR and CDR2 FQNEAQ (reference sequence). CDR3 bases read: TGTGCCAGCAGCTTACAAAGCGGGAGTAACGAG. Translating gives CASSLQSGSNE. In full, the CDR3 reads CASSLQSGSNEQYF.

This clone was detected many times. The read falls 3 residues short of the CDR3 end, and the missing part is taken from the germline J gene. The V call is TRBV19, the J call TRBJ2-1; TRBD1 agrees at 8 bases. V lost 4 bases, J lost 1 base, and 6 bases stayed unmatched. The CDR3 spans 16 residues. Germline loops: CDR1 LNHDA, CDR2 SQIVND (reference sequence). Partial CDR3 DNA: TGTGCCAGTAGTACCGGTTGGGACAGGTCCTACAATGAG. This encodes CASSTGWDRSYNE. The entire CDR3 sequence reads CASSTGWDRSYNEQFF. Variable domain in full (rest from reference TRBV19 and TRBJ2-1): DGGITQSPKYLFRKEGQNVTLSCEQNLNHDAMYWYRQDPGQGLRLIYYSQIVNDFQKGDIAEGYSVSREKKESFPLTVTSAQKNPTAFYLCASSTGWDRSYNEQFFGPGTRLTVL.

A remark on this clone: The sequenced fragment ends 3 residues before the CDR3 boundary, so the rest is inferred from the germline J gene. V is TRBV5-1 and J is TRBJ1-2; TRBD1 matches at 7 bases. Germline V gives CDR1 SGHRS, CDR2 YFSETQ. The CDR3 has 14 residues. V lost 0 bases to trimming and J lost 2 bases; unmatched junction nucleotides: 1. CDR3 bases read: TGCGCCAGCAGCTTGGTACAGGGGAACTATGGC. Translated: CASSLVQGNYG. The full CDR3 sequence reads CASSLVQGNYGYTF.

This clone was observed at least ten times. The read ends 3 residues shy of where the CDR3 ends; the end is completed using the germline J gene. V usage is TRBV12-3 or TRBV12-4 and J usage is TRBJ1-5; D uncertain. This CDR3 contains 15 residues. V gave up 6 bases and J gave up 1 base, with 13 bases separating them. The CDR3 DNA, read in part, is TGTGCCAGCAGCCCTACAGAATCGAGCAATCAGCCC. Translated, it gives CASSPTESSNQP. The entire CDR3 protein reads CASSPTESSNQPQHF.

This clone was observed at least ten times. The DNA ends 3 residues before the CDR3 does, and the rest of the CDR3 is filled in from the germline J gene. This chain links TRBV13 with TRBJ2-5; 15 nucleotides agree with TRBD2. After removal of 5 bases from V and 7 bases from J, the junction contained 8 bases not matched to a gene. This CDR3 is built from 16 residues. CDR1 PRHDT and CDR2 FYEKMQ come from the germline V gene (reference sequence). CDR3 sequence: CASSLGLAGGRGTQYF. The DNA read from the CDR3 is TGTGCCAGCAGCCTCGGACTAGCGGGGGGGCGGGGGACC.

Ten or more counts support this clone. From the germline J gene comes the end of the CDR3, since the read stops 3 residues before it. The rearrangement joins TRBV13 to TRBJ2-2, with 12 bases matching TRBD2. Unmatched junction bases numbered 6, after V lost 3 bases and J lost 4 bases. The CDR3 contains 17 residues. Germline V gene lookup returns CDR1 PRHDT and CDR2 FYEKMQ (reference sequence). This CDR3 is CASSFRLAGASTGELFF. Incomplete CDR3 DNA: TGTGCCAGCAGCTTTCGACTAGCGGGAGCAAGCACCGGGGAG.

This clone was picked up many times. The read falls 3 residues short of the CDR3 end, and the missing part is taken from the germline J gene. The chain links TRBV19 to TRBJ1-4, with 9 positions matching TRBD1. Trimming removed 2 bases from V and 8 bases from J; junction bases left unmatched: 9. Germline-derived CDR1 and CDR2 are LNHDA and SQIVND (reference sequence). CDR3 length: 16 residues. The sequenced CDR3 bases are TGTGCCAGTAGTATACCGGGGACAGGGTGGCACGAAAAA. Translated: CASSIPGTGWHEK. The complete CDR3 reads CASSIPGTGWHEKLFF.

This clone was counted ten times or more. The read gets to within 3 residues of the CDR3 end, and the germline J gene fills in the rest. The sample has other DNA sequences that encode this CDR3 too. The rearrangement joins TRBV30 to TRBJ1-1; perhaps TRBD1 as D (5 bases). From germline, CDR1 is GTSNPN and CDR2 SVGIG (reference sequence). There are 12 residues in the CDR3. Trimming shortened V by 3 bases and J by 4 bases, and 9 bases separated the two germline ends. CDR3 DNA, as far as it was read: TGTGCCTGGAGCCCCGGGGGCACTGAA. This translates into CAWSPGGTE. The full CDR3 reads CAWSPGGTEAFF. The full variable domain, in which reference TRBV30 and TRBJ1-1 provide the parts outside the CDR3, is SQTIHQWPATLVQPVGSPLSLECTVEGTSNPNLYWYRQAAGRGLQLLFYSVGIGQISSEVPQNLSASRPQDRQFILSSKKLLLSDSGFYLCAWSPGGTEAFFGQGTRLTVV.

This clone was observed at least ten times. The CDR3 is cut off 3 residues early in the read; its end comes from the germline J gene. V and J are TRBV6-2 or TRBV6-3 and TRBJ1-2; TRBD1 matches at 7 bases. The CDR3 has 14 residues. V dropped 6 bases and J dropped 4; count of bases not matched to a gene: 8. CDR1 and CDR2 (germline): MNHEY, SVGEGT. CDR3 bases read: TGTGCCAGCAGCCCTGCCGGGACAGTCTATGGC. This codes for CASSPAGTVYG. In full, the CDR3 is CASSPAGTVYGYTF.

This clone was seen at least ten times. The read stops 3 residues short of the end of the CDR3; the missing end is completed from the germline J gene. The chain couples TRBV5-5 to TRBJ1-4, with a weak D call TRBD1 (5 bases). Germline V gene lookup returns CDR1 SGHKS and CDR2 YYEKEE (reference sequence). V lost 0 bases and J lost 8, with 14 bases in between. This CDR3 is 15 amino acids long. The covered CDR3 bases are TGTGCCAGCAGCTTGGATTCGATGAGGGGCGAAAAA. Its protein product is CASSLDSMRGEK. The entire CDR3 protein is CASSLDSMRGEKLFF.

Ten or more counts support this clone. The read gets to within 3 residues of the CDR3 end, and the germline J gene fills in the rest. This chain uses TRBV7-3 with TRBJ2-3; TRBD2 agrees at 8 bases. This CDR3 contains 15 residues. Unmatched junction bases numbered 5, after V lost 5 bases and J lost 1 base. Germline V gene sequence: CDR1 SGHTA, CDR2 FQGTGA. CDR3 sequence: CASSISGSGTDTQYF. CDR3 DNA, as far as it was read: TGTGCCAGCAGCATCAGCGGGAGCGGCACAGATACG.

This clone was detected many times. The read is 3 residues too short to cover the CDR3 end, so that end is filled in from the germline J gene. V usage is TRBV5-1 and J usage is TRBJ2-1; 10 bases are shared with TRBD1. The J segment lost 3 bases and the V segment lost 0 bases, leaving 6 bases of the junction unmatched. This CDR3 spans 17 amino acids. Germline-derived CDR1 and CDR2 are SGHRS and YFSETQ. The CDR3 reads CASSLGQGAAGYNEQFF. The sequenced CDR3 bases are TGCGCCAGCAGCTTGGGACAGGGGGCAGCTGGCTACAATGAG.

This clone has a count of ten or more. The sequenced fragment ends 3 residues before the CDR3 boundary, so the rest is inferred from the germline J gene. This chain joins TRBV29-1 and TRBJ2-5, with TRBD2 matching over 8 bases. Germline V lookup: CDR1 SQVTM, CDR2 ANQGSEA. This CDR3 contains 13 residues. V lost 8 bases and J lost 0; bases outside the gene matches: 5. The CDR3 bases that were read are TGCAGCTCGTCACTAGCGGACCAAGAGACC. It translates to CSSSLADQET. The entire CDR3 protein reads CSSSLADQETQYF.

This clone was recorded many times. The read comes to an end 3 residues before the CDR3 does, leaving the germline J gene to fill in the end. The chain recombines TRBV9 with TRBJ2-7, with 12 bases matching TRBD1. The CDR3 extends over 15 amino acids. From germline, CDR1 is SGDLS and CDR2 YYNGEE. The V segment lost 3 bases and the J segment 5 bases; nucleotides outside the gene matches: 6. This CDR3 is CASSAGTGGVNEQYF. The sequenced part of the CDR3 DNA is TGTGCCAGCAGCGCCGGGACAGGGGGCGTGAACGAG.

Many counts were recorded for this clone. The read ends 3 residues shy of where the CDR3 ends; the end is completed using the germline J gene. The rearrangement joins TRBV7-3 to TRBJ1-3; D unresolved. Germline V gene sequence: CDR1 SGHTA, CDR2 FQGTGA. The CDR3 extends over 17 amino acids. The V gene lost 2 bases and the J gene lost 0 bases, with 14 bases spanning the gap. The chain's CDR3 is CASSLCSACFSGNTIYF. The sequenced CDR3 bases are TGTGCCAGCAGCTTATGTAGTGCTTGCTTCTCTGGAAACACC.

This clone was seen repeatedly, ten times or more. The CDR3 extends 3 residues past the end of the read, so its final part is completed from the germline J gene. The chain links TRBV18 to TRBJ1-1, with 11 positions matching TRBD1. This CDR3 spans 13 amino acids. Germline V gene lookup returns CDR1 KGHSH and CDR2 LQKENI. Partial CDR3 DNA: TGTGCCAGCTCACAGGGACAGGGGGTCGGA. Residues: CASSQGQGVG. From start to end, the CDR3 is CASSQGQGVGAFF. Combining the CDR3 with reference TRBV18 and TRBJ1-1 gives the whole variable domain NAGVMQNPRHLVRRRGQEARLRCSPMKGHSHVYWYRQLPEEGLKFMVYLQKENIIDESGMPKERFSAEFPKEGPSILRIQQVVRGDSAAYFCASSQGQGVGAFFGQGTRLTVV.